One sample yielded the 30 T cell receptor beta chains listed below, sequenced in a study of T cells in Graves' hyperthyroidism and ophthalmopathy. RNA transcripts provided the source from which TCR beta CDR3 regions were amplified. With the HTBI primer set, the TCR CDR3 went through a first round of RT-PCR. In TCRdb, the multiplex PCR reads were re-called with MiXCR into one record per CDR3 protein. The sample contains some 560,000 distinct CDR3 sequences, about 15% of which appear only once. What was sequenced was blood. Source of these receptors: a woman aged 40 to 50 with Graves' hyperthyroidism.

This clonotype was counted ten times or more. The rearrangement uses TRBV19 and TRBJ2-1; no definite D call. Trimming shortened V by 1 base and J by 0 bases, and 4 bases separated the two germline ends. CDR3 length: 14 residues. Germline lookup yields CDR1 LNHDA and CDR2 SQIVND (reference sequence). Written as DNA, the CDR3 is TGTGCCAGTAGTATAGGTAACTCCTACAATGAGCAGTTCTTC. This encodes CASSIGNSYNEQFF.

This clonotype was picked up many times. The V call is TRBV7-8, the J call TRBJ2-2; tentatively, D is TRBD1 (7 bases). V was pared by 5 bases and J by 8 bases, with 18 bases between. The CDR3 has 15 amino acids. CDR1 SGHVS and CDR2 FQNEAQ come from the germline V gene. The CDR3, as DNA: TGTGCCAGCAGCCGCCGTGACAGGGAGGTTGGGGAGCTGTTTTTT. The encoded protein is CASSRRDREVGELFF. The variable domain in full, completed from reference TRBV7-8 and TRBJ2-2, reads GAGVSQSPRYKVAKRGQDVALRCDPISGHVSLFWYQQALGQGPEFLTYFQNEAQLDKSGLPSDRFFAERPEGSVSTLKIQRTQQEDSAVYLCASSRRDREVGELFFGEGSRLTVL.

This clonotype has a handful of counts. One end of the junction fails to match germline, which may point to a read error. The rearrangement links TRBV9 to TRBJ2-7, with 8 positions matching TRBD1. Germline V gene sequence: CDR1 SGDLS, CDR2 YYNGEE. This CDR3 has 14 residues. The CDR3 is CASSVQGASSEQYF. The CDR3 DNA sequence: TGTGCCAGCAGCGTTCAGGGGGCGTCCTCCGAGCAGTACTTC.

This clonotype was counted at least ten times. CDR3 nucleotide sequence: TGCGCCAGCAGCTTGTTGGGACAGACGGGCACTGAAGCTTTCTTT. Its protein product is CASSLLGQTGTEAFF. The chain carries TRBV5-1 and TRBJ1-1; TRBD1 matches 7 bases. The V and J ends lost 1 base and 4 bases, in that order; junction bases with no gene match: 7. Germline V gene sequence: CDR1 SGHRS, CDR2 YFSETQ. The CDR3 spans 15 residues.

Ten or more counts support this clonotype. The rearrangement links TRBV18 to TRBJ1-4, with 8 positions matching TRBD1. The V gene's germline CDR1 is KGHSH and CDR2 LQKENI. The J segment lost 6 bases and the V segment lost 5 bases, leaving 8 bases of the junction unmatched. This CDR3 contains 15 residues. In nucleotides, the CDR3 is TGTGCCAGCTCATTCGGGACAGGTGGCGATGAAAAACTGTTTTTT. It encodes CASSFGTGGDEKLFF.

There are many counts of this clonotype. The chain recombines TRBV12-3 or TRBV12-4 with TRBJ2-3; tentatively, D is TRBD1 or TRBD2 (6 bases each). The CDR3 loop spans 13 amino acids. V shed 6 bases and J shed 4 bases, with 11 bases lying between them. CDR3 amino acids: CASSPRGADTQYF. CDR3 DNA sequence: TGTGCCAGCAGCCCGAGGGGGGCAGATACGCAGTATTTT.

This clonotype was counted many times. The chain's CDR3 is CASSSTGTSTDTQYF. CDR3 nucleotide sequence: TGTGCCAGCAGTAGCACCGGGACTAGCACAGATACGCAGTATTTT. This sequence joins TRBV28 and TRBJ2-3; tentative D call: TRBD2 (6 bases). Trimming pared 5 bases from V and 0 bases from J, leaving 12 bases between. The CDR3 consists of 15 residues. Germline V gives CDR1 MDHEN, CDR2 SYDVKM.

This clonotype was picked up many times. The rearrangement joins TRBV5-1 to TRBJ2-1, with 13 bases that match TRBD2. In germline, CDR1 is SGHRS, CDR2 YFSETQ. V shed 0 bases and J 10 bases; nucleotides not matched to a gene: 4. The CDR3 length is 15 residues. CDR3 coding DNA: TGCGCCAGCAGCTTGGGAGGACTAGCGGGAGACGAGCAGTTCTTC. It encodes CASSLGGLAGDEQFF.

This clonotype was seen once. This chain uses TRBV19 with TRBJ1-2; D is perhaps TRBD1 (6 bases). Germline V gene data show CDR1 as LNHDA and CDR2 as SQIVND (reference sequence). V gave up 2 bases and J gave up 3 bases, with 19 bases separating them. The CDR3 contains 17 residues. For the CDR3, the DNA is TGTGCCAGTAGTATATTCGTGGTGGCGGGGGGCGACTATGGCTACACCTTC. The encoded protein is CASSIFVVAGGDYGYTF.

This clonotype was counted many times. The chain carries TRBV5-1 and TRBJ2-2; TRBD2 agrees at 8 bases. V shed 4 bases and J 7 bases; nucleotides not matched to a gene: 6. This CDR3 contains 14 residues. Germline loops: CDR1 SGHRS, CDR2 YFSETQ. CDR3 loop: CASSPGLEFGELFF. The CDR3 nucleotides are TGCGCCAGCAGCCCGGGACTAGAGTTCGGGGAGCTGTTTTTT.

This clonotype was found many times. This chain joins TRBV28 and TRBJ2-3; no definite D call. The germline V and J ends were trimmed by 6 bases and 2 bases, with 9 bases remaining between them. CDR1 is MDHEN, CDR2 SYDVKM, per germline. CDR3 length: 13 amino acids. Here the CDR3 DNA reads TGTGCCAGCAGCCGAGCAACCACAGATACGCAGTATTTT. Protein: CASSRATTDTQYF.

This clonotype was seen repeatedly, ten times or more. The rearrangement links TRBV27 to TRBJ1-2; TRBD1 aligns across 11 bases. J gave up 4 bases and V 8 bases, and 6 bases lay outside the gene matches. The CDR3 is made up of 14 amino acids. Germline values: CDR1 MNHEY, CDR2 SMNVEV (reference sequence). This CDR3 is CASHGQGASYGYTF. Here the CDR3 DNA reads TGTGCCAGCCACGGACAGGGGGCTTCCTATGGCTACACCTTC.

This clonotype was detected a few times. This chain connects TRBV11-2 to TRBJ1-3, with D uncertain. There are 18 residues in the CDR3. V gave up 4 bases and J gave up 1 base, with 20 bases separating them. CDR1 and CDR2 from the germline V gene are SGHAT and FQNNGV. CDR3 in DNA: TGTGCCAGCAGCTCCGAGTCAGGCAGTCGGGAATCTGGAAACACCATATATTTT. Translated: CASSSESGSRESGNTIYF.

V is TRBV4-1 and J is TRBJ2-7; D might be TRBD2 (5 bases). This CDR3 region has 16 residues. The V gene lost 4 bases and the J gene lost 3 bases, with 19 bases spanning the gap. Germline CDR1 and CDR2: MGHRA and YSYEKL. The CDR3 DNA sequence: TGCGCCAGCAGCCCCGGTCGGAGTGAGGGTTTCTACGAGCAGTACTTC. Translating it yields CASSPGRSEGFYEQYF.

The CDR3 DNA follows: TGTGCCAGCAGCGCGAGAGGGGGAAATGAGCAGTTCTTC. Protein sequence: CASSARGGNEQFF. The rearrangement uses TRBV9 and TRBJ2-1, with TRBD1 as a possible D gene (6 bases). Trimming took 3 bases from V and 7 from J, leaving 11 bases between them. CDR3 length equals 13 residues. CDR1 is SGDLS, CDR2 YYNGEE, per germline. The whole variable domain, remainder taken from reference TRBV9 and TRBJ2-1, is DSGVTQTPKHLITATGQRVTLRCSPRSGDLSVYWYQQSLDQGLQFLIQYYNGEERAKGNILERFSAQQFPDLHSELNLSSLELGDSALYFCASSARGGNEQFFGPGTRLTVL.

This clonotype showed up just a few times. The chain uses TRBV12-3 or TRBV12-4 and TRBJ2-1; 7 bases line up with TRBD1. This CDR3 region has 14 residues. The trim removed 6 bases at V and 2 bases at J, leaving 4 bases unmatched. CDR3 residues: CASSRDSPYNEQFF. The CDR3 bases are TGTGCCAGCAGCCGGGACAGCCCCTACAATGAGCAGTTCTTC.

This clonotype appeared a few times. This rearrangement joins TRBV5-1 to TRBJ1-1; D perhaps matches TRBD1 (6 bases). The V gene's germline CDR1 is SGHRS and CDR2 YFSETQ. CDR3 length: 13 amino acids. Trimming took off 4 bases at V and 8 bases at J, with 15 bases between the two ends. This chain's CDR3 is CASSAGPGEEAFF. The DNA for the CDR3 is TGCGCCAGCAGCGCGGGCCCAGGGGAAGAAGCTTTCTTT.

The CDR3 reads CASGTGLAASNEQFF. CDR3 in DNA: TGTGCTAGTGGTACGGGACTAGCGGCCTCCAATGAGCAGTTCTTC. J is TRBJ2-1 and V is TRBV12-5; 11 bases match TRBD2. CDR3 length: 15 residues. The germline V gene has CDR1 LGHNT and CDR2 FRNRAP. V shed 5 bases, J shed 6 bases, and the junction held 6 bases outside the gene matches.

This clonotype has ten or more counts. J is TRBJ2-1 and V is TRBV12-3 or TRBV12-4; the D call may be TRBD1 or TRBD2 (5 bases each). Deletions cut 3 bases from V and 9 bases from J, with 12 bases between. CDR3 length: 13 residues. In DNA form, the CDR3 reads TGTGCCAGCAGTTTCGTGAGGGGTGGTGAGCAGTTCTTC. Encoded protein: CASSFVRGGEQFF.

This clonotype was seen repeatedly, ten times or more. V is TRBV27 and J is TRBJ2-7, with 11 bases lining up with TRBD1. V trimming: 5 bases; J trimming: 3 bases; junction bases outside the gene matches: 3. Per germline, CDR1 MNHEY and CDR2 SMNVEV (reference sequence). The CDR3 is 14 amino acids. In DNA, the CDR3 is TGTGCCAGCAGTGAGGGGACAGGGGGCTACGAGCAGTACTTC. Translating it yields CASSEGTGGYEQYF.

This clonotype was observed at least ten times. This CDR3 is CASAKDRASYEQYF. The CDR3 bases are TGTGCCAGCGCAAAGGACAGGGCTTCCTACGAGCAGTACTTC. The V and J genes are TRBV28 and TRBJ2-7; 8 bases line up with TRBD1. This CDR3 is built from 14 residues. V lost 8 bases, J lost 1 base, and 7 bases stayed unmatched. Germline-derived CDR1 and CDR2 are MDHEN and SYDVKM.

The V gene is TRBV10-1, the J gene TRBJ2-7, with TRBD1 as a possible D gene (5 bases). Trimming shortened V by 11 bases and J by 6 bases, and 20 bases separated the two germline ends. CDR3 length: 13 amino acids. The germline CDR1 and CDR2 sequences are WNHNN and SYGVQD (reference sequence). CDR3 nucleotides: TGCGCCGGCGTGGACAAGGGGTTGGGCGAGCAGTACTTC. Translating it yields CAGVDKGLGEQYF.

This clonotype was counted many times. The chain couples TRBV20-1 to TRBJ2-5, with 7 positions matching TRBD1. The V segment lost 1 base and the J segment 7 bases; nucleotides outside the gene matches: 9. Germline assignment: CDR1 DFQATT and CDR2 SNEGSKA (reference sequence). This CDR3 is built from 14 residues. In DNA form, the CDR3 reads TGCAGTGCTAGAGGACAGGGTTACACAGGGACCCAGTACTTC. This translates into CSARGQGYTGTQYF.

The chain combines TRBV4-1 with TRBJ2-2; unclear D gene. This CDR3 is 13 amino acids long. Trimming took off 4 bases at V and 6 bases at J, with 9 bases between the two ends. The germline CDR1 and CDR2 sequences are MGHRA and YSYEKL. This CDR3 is CASSPAVPGELFF. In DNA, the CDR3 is TGCGCCAGCAGCCCCGCAGTCCCCGGGGAGCTGTTTTTT.

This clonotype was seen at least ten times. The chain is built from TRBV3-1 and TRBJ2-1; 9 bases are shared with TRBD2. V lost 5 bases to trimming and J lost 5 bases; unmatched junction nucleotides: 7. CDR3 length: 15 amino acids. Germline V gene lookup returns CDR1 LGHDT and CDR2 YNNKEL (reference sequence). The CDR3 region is CASSSGTSRNNEQFF. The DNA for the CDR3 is TGTGCCAGCAGCTCAGGGACTAGCAGGAACAATGAGCAGTTCTTC.

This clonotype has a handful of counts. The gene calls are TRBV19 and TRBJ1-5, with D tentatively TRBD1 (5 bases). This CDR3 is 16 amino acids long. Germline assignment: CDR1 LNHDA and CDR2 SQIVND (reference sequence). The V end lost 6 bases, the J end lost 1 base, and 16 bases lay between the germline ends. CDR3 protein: CASSPSSRGSNQPQHF. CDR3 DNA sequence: TGTGCCAGTAGCCCATCCTCACGGGGGAGCAATCAGCCCCAGCATTTT.

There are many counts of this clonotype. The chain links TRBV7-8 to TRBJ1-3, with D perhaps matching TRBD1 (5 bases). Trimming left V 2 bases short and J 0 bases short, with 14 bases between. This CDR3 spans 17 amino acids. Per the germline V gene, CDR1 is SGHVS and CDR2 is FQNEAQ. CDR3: CASSLNGDRGSGNTIYF. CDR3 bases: TGTGCCAGCAGCTTAAACGGTGACAGAGGCTCTGGAAACACCATATATTTT. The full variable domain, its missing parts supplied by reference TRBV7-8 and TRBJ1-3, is GAGVSQSPRYKVAKRGQDVALRCDPISGHVSLFWYQQALGQGPEFLTYFQNEAQLDKSGLPSDRFFAERPEGSVSTLKIQRTQQEDSAVYLCASSLNGDRGSGNTIYFGEGSWLTVV.

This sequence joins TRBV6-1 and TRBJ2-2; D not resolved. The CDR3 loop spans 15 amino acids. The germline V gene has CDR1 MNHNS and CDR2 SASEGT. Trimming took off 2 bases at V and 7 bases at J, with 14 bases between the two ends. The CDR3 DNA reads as TGTGCCAGCAGTGAAAGTCGTCTTCAATTCGGGGAGCTGTTTTTT. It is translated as CASSESRLQFGELFF.

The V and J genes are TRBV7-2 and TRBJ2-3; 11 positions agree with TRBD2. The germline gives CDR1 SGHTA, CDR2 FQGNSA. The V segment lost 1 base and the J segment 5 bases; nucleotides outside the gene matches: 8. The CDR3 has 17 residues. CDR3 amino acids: CASSLGLAGRSLDTQYF. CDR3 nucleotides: TGTGCCAGCAGCTTAGGACTAGCGGGGAGGAGTCTAGATACGCAGTATTTT.

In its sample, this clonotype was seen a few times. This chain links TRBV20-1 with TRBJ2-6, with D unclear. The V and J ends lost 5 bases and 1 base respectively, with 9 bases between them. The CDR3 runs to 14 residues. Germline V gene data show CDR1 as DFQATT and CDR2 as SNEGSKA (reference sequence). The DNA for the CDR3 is TGCAGTGCTCTTCGGTCTTCTGGGGCCAACGTCCTGACTTTC. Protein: CSALRSSGANVLTF.